This TCR beta chain emerged from a study of CD4 and CD8 cells across lung adenocarcinoma regions. The patients had localized lung adenocarcinoma, a non-small cell subtype. TCRdb redid the calling of the PCR reads with MiXCR, one entry per CDR3 protein. Found here are 7,000 to 9,500 distinct CDR3 sequences, less than 55% of them singletons; the top ten hold around 95%. CDR1 and CDR2 from the germline V gene are MGHRA and YSYEKL. Trimming stripped 6 bases from V and 0 bases from J, with 12 bases between. The CDR3 is 15 residues long. Sequenced sample: CD8+ T cells from the center of a lung tumor. V and J are TRBV4-1 and TRBJ2-1; possibly TRBD2 for D (5 bases). The TCR was taken from a male donor with lung adenocarcinoma. The CD4 and CD8 labels of this study may be unreliable. The CDR3 protein is CASSRTSSSYNEQFF. The CDR3 coding sequence is TGCGCCAGCAGTCGAACTAGTTCCTCCTACAATGAGCAGTTCTTC.